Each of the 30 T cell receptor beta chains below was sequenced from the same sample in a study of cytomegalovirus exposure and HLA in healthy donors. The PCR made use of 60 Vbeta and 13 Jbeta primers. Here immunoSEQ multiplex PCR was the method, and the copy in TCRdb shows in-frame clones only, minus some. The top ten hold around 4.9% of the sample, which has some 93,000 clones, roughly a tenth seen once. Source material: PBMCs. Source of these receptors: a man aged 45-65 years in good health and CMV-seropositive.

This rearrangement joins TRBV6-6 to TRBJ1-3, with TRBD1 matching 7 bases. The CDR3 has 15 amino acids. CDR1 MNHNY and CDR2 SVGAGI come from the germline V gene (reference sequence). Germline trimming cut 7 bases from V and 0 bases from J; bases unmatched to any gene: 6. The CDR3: CASTIDRVSGNTIYF. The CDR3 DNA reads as TGTGCCAGCACCATCGACAGGGTCTCTGGAAACACCATATATTTT.

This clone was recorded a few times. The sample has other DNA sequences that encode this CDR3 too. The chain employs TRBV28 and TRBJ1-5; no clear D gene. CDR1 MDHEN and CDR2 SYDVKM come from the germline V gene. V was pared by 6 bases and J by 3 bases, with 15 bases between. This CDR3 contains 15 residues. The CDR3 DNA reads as TGTGCCAGCAGCCTGGGTGGACTACTCAATCAGCCCCAGCATTTT. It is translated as CASSLGGLLNQPQHF.

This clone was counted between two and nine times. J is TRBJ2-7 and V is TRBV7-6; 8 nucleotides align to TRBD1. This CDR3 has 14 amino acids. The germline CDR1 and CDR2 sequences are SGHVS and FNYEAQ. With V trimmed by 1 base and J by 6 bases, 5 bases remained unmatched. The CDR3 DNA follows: TGTGCCAGCAGCTTAGGGACAGGGCCTCTCGAGCAGTACTTC. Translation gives CASSLGTGPLEQYF.

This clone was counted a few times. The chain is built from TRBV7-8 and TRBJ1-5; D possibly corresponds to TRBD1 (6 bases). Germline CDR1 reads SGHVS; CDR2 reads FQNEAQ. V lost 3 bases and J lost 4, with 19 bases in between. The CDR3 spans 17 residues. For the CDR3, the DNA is TGTGCCAGCAGCTTTAGGGGCAGGGGTGTCCCTAATCAGCCCCAGCATTTT. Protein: CASSFRGRGVPNQPQHF.

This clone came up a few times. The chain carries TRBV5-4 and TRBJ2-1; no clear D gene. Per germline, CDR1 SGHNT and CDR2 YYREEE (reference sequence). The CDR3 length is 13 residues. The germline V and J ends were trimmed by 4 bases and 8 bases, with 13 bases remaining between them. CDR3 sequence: CASSPPGRDEQFF. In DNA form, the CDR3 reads TGTGCCAGCAGCCCGCCGGGTCGGGATGAGCAGTTCTTC.

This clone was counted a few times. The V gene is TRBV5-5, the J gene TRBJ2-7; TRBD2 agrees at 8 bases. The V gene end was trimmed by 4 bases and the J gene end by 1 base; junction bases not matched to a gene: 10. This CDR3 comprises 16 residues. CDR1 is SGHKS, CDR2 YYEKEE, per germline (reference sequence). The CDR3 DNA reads TGTGCCAGCAGCCACGGGTTGGCTAGCGGGTCCTACGAGCAGTACTTC. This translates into CASSHGLASGSYEQYF.

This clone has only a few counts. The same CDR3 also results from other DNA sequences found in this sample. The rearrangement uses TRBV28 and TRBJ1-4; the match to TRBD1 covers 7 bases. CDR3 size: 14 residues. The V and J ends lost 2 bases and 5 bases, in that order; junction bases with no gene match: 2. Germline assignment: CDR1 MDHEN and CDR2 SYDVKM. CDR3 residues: CASSLAGGNEKLFF. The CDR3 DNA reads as TGTGCCAGCAGTTTAGCAGGGGGGAATGAAAAACTGTTTTTT.

The CDR3 loop is CANTDGLNYGYTF. The CDR3 DNA reads as TGTGCCAACACGGACGGACTTAACTATGGCTACACCTTC. The gene calls are TRBV6-5 and TRBJ1-2, with unresolved D. CDR3 length: 13 residues. The ends were cut back, 10 bases at V and 1 base at J, with 13 bases in the middle. In germline, CDR1 is MNHEY, CDR2 SVGAGI.

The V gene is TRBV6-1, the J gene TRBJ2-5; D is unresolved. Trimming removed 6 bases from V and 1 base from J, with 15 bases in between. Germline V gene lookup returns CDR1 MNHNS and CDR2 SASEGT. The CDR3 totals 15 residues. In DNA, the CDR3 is TGTGCCAGCAGAATTGTGGCGGCTCGCCAAGAGACCCAGTACTTC. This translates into CASRIVAARQETQYF.

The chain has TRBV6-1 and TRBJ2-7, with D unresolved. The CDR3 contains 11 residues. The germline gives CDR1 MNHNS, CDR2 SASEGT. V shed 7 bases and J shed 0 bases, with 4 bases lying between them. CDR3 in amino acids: CASTLSYEQYF. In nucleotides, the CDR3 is TGTGCCAGCACCCTCTCCTACGAGCAGTACTTC.

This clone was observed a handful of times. For the CDR3, the DNA is TGTGCCAGCAGGTGGGGACTAGCGGGCTCCTACGAGCAGTACTTC. It yields the protein CASRWGLAGSYEQYF. The V gene is TRBV6-1, the J gene TRBJ2-7; 12 positions agree with TRBD2. V was clipped by 6 bases and J by 0 bases; unmatched bases: 3. The CDR3 is 15 amino acids. CDR1 MNHNS and CDR2 SASEGT come from the germline V gene.

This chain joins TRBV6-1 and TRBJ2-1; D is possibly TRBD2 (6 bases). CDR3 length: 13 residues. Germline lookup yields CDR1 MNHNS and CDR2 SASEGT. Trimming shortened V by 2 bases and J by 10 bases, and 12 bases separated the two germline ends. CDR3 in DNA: TGTGCCAGCAGTGAAATTAGCCTAGCGGAGCAGTTCTTC. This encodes CASSEISLAEQFF.

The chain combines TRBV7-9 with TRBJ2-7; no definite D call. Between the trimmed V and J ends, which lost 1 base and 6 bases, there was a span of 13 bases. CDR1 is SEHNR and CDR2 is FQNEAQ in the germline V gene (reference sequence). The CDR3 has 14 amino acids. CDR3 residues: CASSLGYLSTEQYF. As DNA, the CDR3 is TGTGCCAGCAGCTTAGGATATTTGTCTACCGAGCAGTACTTC.

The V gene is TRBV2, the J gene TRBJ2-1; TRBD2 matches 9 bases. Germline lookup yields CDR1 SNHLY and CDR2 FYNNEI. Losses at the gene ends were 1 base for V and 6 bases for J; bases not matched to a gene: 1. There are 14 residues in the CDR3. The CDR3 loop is CASSEETSGNEQFF. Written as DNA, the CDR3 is TGTGCCAGCAGTGAAGAGACTAGCGGCAATGAGCAGTTCTTC.

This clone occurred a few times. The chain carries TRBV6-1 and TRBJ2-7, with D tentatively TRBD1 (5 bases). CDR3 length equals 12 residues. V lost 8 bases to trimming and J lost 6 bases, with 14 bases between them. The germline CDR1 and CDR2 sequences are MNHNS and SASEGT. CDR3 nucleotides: TGTGCCAGCCCCCTCCAGGGCGGCGAGCAGTACTTC. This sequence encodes CASPLQGGEQYF.

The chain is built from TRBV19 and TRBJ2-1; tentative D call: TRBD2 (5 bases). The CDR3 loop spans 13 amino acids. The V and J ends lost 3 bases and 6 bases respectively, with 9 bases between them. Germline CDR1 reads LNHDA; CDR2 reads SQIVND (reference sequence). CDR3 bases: TGTGCCAGTAGTATGGAGGCTAGCAATGAGCAGTTCTTC. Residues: CASSMEASNEQFF.

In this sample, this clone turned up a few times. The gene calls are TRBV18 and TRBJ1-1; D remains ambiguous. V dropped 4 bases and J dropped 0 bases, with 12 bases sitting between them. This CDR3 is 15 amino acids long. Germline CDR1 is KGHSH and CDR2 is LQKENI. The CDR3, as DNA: TGTGCCAGCTCACTCCCGCCGGGAGTGAACACTGAAGCTTTCTTT. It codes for CASSLPPGVNTEAFF.

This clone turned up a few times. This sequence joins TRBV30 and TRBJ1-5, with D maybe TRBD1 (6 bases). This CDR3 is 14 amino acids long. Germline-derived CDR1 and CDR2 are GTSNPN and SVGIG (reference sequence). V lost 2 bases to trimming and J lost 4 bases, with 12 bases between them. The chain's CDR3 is CAWSIQGWNQPQHF. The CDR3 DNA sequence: TGTGCCTGGAGTATACAGGGTTGGAATCAGCCCCAGCATTTT.

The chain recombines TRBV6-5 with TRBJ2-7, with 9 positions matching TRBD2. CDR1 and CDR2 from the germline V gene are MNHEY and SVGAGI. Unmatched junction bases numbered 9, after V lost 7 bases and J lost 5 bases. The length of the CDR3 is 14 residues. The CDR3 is CASTAGGLVHEQYF. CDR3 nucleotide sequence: TGTGCCAGCACCGCGGGAGGGCTAGTCCACGAGCAGTACTTC.

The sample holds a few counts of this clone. The DNA for the CDR3 is TGTGCCAGCAGACAAGCGGGAGGGCCGGGCGAGCAGTACTTC. Protein: CASRQAGGPGEQYF. The chain is built from TRBV11-2 and TRBJ2-7, with 10 bases aligning to TRBD2. The CDR3 length is 14 residues. V trimming: 6 bases; J trimming: 6 bases; junction bases outside the gene matches: 8. CDR1 SGHAT and CDR2 FQNNGV come from the germline V gene.

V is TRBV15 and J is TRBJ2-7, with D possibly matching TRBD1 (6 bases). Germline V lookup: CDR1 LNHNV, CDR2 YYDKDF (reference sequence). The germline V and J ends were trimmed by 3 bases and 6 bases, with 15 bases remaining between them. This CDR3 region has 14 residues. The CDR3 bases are TGTGCCACCAGCAGGAAGTGGGACACCTCCGAGCAGTACTTC. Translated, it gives CATSRKWDTSEQYF.

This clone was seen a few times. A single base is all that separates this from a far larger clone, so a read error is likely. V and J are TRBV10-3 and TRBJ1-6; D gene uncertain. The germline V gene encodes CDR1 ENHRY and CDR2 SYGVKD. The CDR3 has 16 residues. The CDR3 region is CAIREGGPITNSPLHF. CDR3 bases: TGTGCCATCCGTGAAGGTGGGCCGATAACTAATTCACCCCTCCACTTT.

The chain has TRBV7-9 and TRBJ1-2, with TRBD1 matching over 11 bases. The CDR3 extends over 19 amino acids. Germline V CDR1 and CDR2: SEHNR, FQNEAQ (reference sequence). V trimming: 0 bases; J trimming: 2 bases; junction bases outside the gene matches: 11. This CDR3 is CASSLAQDGTGGINYGYTF. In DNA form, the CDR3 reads TGTGCCAGCAGCTTAGCTCAGGACGGGACAGGGGGAATCAACTATGGCTACACCTTC.

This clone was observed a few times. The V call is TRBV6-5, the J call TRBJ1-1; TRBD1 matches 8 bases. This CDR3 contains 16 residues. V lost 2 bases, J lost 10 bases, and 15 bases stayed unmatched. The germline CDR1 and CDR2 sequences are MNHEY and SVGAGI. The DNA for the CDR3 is TGTGCCAGCAGTTACGAGACCCCCAGGGGGCTTAGGGGAGCTTTCTTT. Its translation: CASSYETPRGLRGAFF.

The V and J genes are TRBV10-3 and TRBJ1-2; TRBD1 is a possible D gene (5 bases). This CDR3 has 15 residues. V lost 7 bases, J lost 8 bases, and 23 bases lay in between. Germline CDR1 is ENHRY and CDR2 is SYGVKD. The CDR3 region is CAITLDRGGLEGYTF. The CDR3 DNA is TGTGCCATCACCCTAGACCGTGGGGGACTAGAGGGCTACACCTTC.

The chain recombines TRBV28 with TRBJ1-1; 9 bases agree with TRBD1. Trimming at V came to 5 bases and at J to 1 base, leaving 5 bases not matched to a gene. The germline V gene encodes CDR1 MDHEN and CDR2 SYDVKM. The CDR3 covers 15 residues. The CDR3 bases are TGTGCCAGCAGTCCCCACAGGGGGCGGAACACTGAAGCTTTCTTT. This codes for CASSPHRGRNTEAFF.

CDR3 DNA sequence: TGTGCCAGCAGGTTCCGGGACAGGGGTCCCTCCTACGAGCAGTACTTC. Encoded protein: CASRFRDRGPSYEQYF. V gene TRBV28 combines with J gene TRBJ2-7, with 10 bases lining up with TRBD1. CDR1 and CDR2 from the germline V gene are MDHEN and SYDVKM. Unmatched junction bases numbered 8, after V lost 6 bases and J lost 0 bases. CDR3 length: 16 amino acids.

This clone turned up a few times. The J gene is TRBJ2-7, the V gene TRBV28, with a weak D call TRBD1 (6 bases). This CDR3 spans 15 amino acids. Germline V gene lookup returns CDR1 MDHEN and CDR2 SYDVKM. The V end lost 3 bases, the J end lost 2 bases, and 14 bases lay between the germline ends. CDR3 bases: TGTGCCAGCAGTTTGGGGGCTACTAGTACCTACGAGCAGTACTTC. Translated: CASSLGATSTYEQYF.

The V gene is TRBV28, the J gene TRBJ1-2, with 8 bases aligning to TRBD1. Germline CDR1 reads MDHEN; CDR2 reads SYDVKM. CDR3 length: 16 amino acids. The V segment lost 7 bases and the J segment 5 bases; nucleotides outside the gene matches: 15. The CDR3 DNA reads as TGTGCCAGCAATCCAGGGGGCAAATTGGACCGATATGGCTACACCTTC. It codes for CASNPGGKLDRYGYTF.

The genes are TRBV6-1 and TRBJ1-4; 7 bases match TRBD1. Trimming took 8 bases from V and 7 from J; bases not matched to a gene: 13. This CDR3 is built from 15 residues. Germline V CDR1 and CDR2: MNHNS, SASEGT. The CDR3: CASFPGGSWGEKLFF. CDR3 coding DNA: TGTGCCAGCTTCCCAGGGGGGAGTTGGGGTGAAAAACTGTTTTTT.